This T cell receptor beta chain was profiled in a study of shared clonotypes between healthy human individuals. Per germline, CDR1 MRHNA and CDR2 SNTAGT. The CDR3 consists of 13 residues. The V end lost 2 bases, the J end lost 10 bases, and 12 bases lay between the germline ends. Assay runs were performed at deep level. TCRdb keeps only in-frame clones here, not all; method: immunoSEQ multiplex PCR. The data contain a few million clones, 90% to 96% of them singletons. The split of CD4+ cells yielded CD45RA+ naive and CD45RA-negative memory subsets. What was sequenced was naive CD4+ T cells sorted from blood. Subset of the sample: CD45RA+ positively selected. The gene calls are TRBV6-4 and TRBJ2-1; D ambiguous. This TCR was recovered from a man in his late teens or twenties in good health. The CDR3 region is CASSDGPLREQFF. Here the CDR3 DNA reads TGTGCCAGCAGTGACGGGCCACTCAGGGAGCAGTTCTTC.